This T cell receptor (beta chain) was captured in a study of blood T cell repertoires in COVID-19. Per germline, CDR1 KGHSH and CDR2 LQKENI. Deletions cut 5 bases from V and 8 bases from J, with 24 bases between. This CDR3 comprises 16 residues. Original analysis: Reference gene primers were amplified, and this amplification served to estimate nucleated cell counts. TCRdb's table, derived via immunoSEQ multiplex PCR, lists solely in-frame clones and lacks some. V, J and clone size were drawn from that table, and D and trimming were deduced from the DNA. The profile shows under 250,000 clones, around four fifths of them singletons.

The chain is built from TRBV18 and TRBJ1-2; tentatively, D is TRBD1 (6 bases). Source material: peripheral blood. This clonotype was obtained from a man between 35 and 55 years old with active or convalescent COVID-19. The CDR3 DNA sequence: TGTGCCAGCTCATCTAACTTACTCCCGGGACAAGGAGGCTACACCTTC. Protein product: CASSSNLLPGQGGYTF.